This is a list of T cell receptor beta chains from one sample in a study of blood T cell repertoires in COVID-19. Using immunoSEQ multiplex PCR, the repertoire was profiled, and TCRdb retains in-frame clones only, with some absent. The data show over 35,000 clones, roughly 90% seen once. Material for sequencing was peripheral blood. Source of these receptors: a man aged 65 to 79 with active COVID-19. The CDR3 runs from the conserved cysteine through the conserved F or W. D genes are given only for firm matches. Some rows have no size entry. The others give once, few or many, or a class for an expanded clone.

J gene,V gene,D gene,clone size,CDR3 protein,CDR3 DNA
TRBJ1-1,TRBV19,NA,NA,CASSIAPTANTEAFF,TGTGCCAGTAGTATAGCACCGACAGCGAACACTGAAGCTTTCTTT
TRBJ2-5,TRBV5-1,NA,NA,CASSLIQGLQETQYF,TGCGCCAGCAGCTTGATCCAGGGATTGCAAGAGACCCAGTACTTC
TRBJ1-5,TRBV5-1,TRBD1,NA,CASSLTGAFNQPQHF,TGCGCCAGCAGCTTGACAGGGGCATTCAATCAGCCCCAGCATTTT
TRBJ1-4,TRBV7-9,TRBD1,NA,CASSLLGVGTDEKLFF,TGTGCCAGCAGCTTACTAGGTGTCGGGACAGATGAAAAACTGTTTTTT
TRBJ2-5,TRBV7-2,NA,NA,CASSSRDSQETQYF,TGTGCCAGCAGCTCCCGGGACTCCCAAGAGACCCAGTACTTC
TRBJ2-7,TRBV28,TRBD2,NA,CASSTPTSGSYEQYF,TGTGCCAGCAGTACTCCGACTAGCGGGAGCTACGAGCAGTACTTC
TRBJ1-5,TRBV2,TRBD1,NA,CASSEWGTGNQPQHF,TGTGCCAGCAGTGAATGGGGGACAGGCAATCAGCCCCAGCATTTT
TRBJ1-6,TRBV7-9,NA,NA,CASSLLRVSPLHF,TGTGCCAGCAGCTTACTCAGGGTTTCACCCCTCCACTTT
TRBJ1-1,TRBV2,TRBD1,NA,CASSGGQGVPEAFF,TGTGCCAGCAGTGGGGGACAGGGGGTGCCCGAAGCTTTCTTT
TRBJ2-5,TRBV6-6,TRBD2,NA,CASSYLAGGRETQYF,TGTGCCAGCAGTTACCTAGCGGGGGGGCGGGAGACCCAGTACTTC
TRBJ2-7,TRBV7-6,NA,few,CASSPTSASPHEQYF,TGTGCCAGCAGCCCAACCAGCGCTTCCCCCCACGAGCAGTACTTC
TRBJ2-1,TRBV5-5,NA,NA,CASSLSLAPYNEQFF,TGTGCCAGCAGCTTGTCACTAGCACCATACAATGAGCAGTTCTTC
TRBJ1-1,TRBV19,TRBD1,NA,CASSIVGQGAMGTEAFF,TGTGCCAGTAGTATAGTTGGACAGGGGGCTATGGGAACTGAAGCTTTCTTT
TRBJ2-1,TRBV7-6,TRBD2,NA,CASSPLAGDFYNEQFF,TGTGCCAGCAGCCCCCTAGCGGGGGACTTCTACAATGAGCAGTTCTTC
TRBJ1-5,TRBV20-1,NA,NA,CSASPRGVVAGGNQPQHF,TGCAGTGCTAGTCCCAGGGGAGTGGTAGCGGGGGGCAATCAGCCCCAGCATTTT
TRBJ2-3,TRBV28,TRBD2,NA,CASRSIRTSGFGDTQYF,TGTGCCAGCAGGTCGATTCGGACTAGCGGGTTTGGAGATACGCAGTATTTT
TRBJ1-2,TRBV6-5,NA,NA,CASSHSFPSFYGYTF,TGTGCCAGCAGTCACAGCTTCCCCAGCTTCTATGGCTACACCTTC
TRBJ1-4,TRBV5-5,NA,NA,CASSSRQEKLFF,TGTGCCAGCAGCTCGCGTCAAGAAAAACTGTTTTTT
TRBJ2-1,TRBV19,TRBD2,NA,CASSWGRASGNIRRYNEQFF,TGTGCCAGTAGCTGGGGGAGGGCTAGCGGGAACATCAGGCGCTACAATGAGCAGTTCTTC
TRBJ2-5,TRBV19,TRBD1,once,CASRTGGSETQYF,TGTGCCAGTAGGACAGGGGGCTCGGAGACCCAGTACTTC
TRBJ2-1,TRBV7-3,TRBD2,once,CASSPTSGGAGEQFF,TGTGCCAGCAGCCCGACTAGCGGGGGGGCCGGTGAGCAGTTCTTC
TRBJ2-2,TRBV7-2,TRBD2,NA,CASSPSSSGVPNTGELFF,TGTGCCAGCAGCCCTAGCTCTAGCGGAGTCCCGAACACCGGGGAGCTGTTTTTT
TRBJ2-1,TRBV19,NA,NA,CASGEALRYNEQFF,TGTGCCAGTGGGGAGGCCCTGCGCTACAATGAGCAGTTCTTC
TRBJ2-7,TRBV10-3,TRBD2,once,CATGGLAGDSQQYF,TGTGCCACGGGGGGACTAGCGGGAGATTCCCAGCAGTACTTC
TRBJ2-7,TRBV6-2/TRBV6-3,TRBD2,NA,CASSTGLAHEQYF,TGTGCCAGCAGTACCGGACTAGCGCACGAGCAGTACTTC
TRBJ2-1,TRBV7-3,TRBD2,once,CASSFTRTSDNEQFF,TGTGCCAGCAGCTTTACAAGGACTAGCGACAATGAGCAGTTCTTC
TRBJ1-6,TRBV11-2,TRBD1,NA,CASSPTTGVDSPLHF,TGTGCCAGCAGTCCCACCACAGGGGTAGATTCACCCCTCCACTTT
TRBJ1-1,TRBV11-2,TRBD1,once,CASSPKNWDRGPMNTEAFF,TGTGCCAGCAGCCCCAAGAACTGGGACAGGGGCCCCATGAACACTGAAGCTTTCTTT
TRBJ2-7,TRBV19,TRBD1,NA,CASRPGQGLNEQYF,TGTGCCAGTAGGCCGGGACAGGGTCTCAACGAGCAGTACTTC
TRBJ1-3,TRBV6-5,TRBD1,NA,CASSYSGQTGNTIYF,TGTGCCAGCAGTTACTCGGGACAGACTGGAAACACCATATATTTT
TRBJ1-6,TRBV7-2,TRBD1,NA,CASSRDRANSPLHF,TGTGCCAGCAGCCGGGACAGGGCGAATTCACCCCTCCACTTT
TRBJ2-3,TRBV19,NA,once,CASSIRDTDTQYF,TGTGCCAGTAGTATCCGAGACACAGATACGCAGTATTTT
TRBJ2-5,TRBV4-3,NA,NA,CASSRGPGETQYF,TGCGCCAGCAGCCGCGGACCAGGGGAGACCCAGTACTTC
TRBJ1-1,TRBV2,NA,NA,CASRGLWGERTEAFF,TGTGCCAGCAGGGGGCTGTGGGGGGAGCGAACTGAAGCTTTCTTT
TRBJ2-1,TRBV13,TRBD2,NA,CASSSASGAGESNEQFF,TGTGCCAGCAGCTCCGCGTCGGGAGCGGGAGAGTCCAATGAGCAGTTCTTC
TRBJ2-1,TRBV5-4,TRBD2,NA,CASSSPYGRDYNEQFF,TGTGCCAGCAGCTCGCCTTACGGGAGGGATTACAATGAGCAGTTCTTC
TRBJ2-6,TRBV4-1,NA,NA,CASSYLSGANVLTF,TGCGCCAGCAGCTACTTATCTGGGGCCAACGTCCTGACTTTC
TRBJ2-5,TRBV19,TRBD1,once,CASRRTGEETQYF,TGTGCCAGTAGGAGGACAGGGGAAGAGACCCAGTACTTC
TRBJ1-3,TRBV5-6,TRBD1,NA,CASSTLRQGYGNTIYF,TGTGCCAGCAGTACACTCCGACAGGGTTACGGAAACACCATATATTTT
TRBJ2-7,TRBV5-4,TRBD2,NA,CASSPGGLAGSYEQYF,TGTGCCAGCAGCCCCGGGGGACTAGCGGGGTCCTACGAGCAGTACTTC
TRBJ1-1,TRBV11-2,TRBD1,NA,CASSSGGQLYTEAFF,TGTGCCAGCAGCTCAGGGGGACAGCTTTACACTGAAGCTTTCTTT
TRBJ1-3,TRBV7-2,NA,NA,CASSPVGRLSGNTIYF,TGTGCCAGCAGCCCCGTGGGGCGACTCTCTGGAAACACCATATATTTT
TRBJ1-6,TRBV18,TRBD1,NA,CASSPRQGTNSPLHF,TGTGCCAGCTCACCACGACAGGGGACTAATTCACCCCTCCACTTT
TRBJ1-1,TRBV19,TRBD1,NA,CASSGQANTEAFF,TGTGCCAGTAGCGGACAGGCGAACACTGAAGCTTTCTTT
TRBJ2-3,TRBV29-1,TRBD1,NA,CSVGDRTDTQYF,TGCAGCGTGGGGGACAGAACAGATACGCAGTATTTT
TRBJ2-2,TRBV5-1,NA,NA,CASSLPGNTGELFF,TGCGCCAGCAGCCTACCAGGGAACACCGGGGAGCTGTTTTTT
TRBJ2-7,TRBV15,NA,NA,CATSRDQVGAYEQYF,TGTGCCACCAGCAGAGATCAAGTAGGGGCCTACGAGCAGTACTTC
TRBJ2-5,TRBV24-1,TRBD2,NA,CATSDLRLAGEETQYF,TGTGCCACCAGTGATTTGCGTCTAGCGGGGGAGGAGACCCAGTACTTC
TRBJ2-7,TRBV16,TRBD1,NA,CASSPGQVTEQYF,TGTGCCAGCAGCCCCGGACAGGTCACCGAGCAGTACTTC
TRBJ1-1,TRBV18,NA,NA,CASSPLDSSFTEAFF,TGTGCCAGCTCACCACTGGACAGTTCATTCACTGAAGCTTTCTTT
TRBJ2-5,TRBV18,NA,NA,CASSPPGIRGETQYF,TGTGCCAGCTCACCACCGGGTATCCGGGGAGAGACCCAGTACTTC